This TCR beta chain was retrieved from a study of OX40 agonist ivuxolimab in advanced cancers. Overall study context: Patients were dosed with the agonistic anti-OX40 (CD134) antibody ivuxolimab. Participants averaged around 60 years of age (range about 23 to 80) and were less than 85% male.

Produced via immunoSEQ multiplex PCR; TCRdb's table is partial and in-frame only. The sample yields some 19,000 clones, about 70% seen once. CDR1 SGHTS and CDR2 YDEGEE come from the germline V gene. The CDR3 extends over 13 amino acids. Trimming pared 0 bases from V and 4 bases from J, leaving 4 bases between. Sequencing used CD4+ or CD8+ T cells sorted from blood, obtained in a trial of the OX40 agonist ivuxolimab. The sequence was obtained from an adult with an advanced solid tumor such as melanoma, head and neck, liver or kidney cancer. The chain is built from TRBV5-8 and TRBJ2-2; D is unresolved. The CDR3: CASSLVFTGELFF. Here the CDR3 DNA reads TGTGCCAGCAGCTTGGTATTCACCGGGGAGCTGTTTTTT.